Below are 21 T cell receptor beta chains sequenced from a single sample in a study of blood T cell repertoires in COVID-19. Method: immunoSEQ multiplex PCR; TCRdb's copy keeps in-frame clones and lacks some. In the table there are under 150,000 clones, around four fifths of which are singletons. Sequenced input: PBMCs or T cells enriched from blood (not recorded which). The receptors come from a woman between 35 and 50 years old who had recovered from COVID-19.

The CDR3: CASSPVRGGGLNTEAFF. The CDR3 bases are TGTGCCAGCAGTCCCGTTCGGGGAGGGGGTCTGAACACTGAAGCTTTCTTT. The chain recombines TRBV2 with TRBJ1-1, with D possibly being TRBD1 (6 bases). Germline CDR1 is SNHLY and CDR2 is FYNNEI. There are 17 residues in the CDR3. Trimming removed 5 bases at V and 0 bases at J, with 19 bases between. The full variable domain, with the rest looked up from reference TRBV2 and TRBJ1-1, is EPEVTQTPSHQVTQMGQEVILRCVPISNHLYFYWYRQILGQKVEFLVSFYNNEISEKSEIFDDQFSVERPDGSNFTLKIRSTKLEDSAMYFCASSPVRGGGLNTEAFFGQGTRLTVV.

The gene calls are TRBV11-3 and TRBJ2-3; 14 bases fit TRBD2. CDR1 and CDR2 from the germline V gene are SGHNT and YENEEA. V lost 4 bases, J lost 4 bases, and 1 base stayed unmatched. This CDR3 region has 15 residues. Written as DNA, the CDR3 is TGTGCCAGCAGCTCGGGACTAGCGGGGGCAGATACGCAGTATTTT. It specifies CASSSGLAGADTQYF.

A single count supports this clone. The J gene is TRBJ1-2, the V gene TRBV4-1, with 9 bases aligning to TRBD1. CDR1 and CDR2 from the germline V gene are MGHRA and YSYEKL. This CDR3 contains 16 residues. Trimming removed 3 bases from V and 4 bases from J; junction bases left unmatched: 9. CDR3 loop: CASSQEGQGPVYGYTF. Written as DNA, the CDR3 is TGCGCCAGCAGCCAGGAGGGACAGGGTCCCGTCTATGGCTACACCTTC.

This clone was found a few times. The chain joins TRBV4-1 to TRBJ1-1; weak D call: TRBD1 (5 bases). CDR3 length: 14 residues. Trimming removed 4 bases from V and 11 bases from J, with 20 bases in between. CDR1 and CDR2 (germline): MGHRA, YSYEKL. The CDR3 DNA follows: TGCGCCAGCAGCCCCCCGGTGGGACTTACCTGGGCTTTCTTT. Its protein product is CASSPPVGLTWAFF.

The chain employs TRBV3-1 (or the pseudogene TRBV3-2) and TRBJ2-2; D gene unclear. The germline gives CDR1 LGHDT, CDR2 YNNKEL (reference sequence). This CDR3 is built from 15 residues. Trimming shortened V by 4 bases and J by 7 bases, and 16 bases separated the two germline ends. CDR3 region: CASSPNAWSGGELFF. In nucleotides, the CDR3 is TGTGCCAGCAGCCCGAACGCCTGGTCGGGCGGGGAGCTGTTTTTT.

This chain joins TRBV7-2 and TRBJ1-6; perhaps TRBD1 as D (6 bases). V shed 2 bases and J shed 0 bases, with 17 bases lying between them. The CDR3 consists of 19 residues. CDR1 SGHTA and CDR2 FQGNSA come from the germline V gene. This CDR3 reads CASSLTSDSASSYNSPLHF. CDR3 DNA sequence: TGTGCCAGCAGCTTAACCTCGGACAGCGCAAGCTCCTATAATTCACCCCTCCACTTT.

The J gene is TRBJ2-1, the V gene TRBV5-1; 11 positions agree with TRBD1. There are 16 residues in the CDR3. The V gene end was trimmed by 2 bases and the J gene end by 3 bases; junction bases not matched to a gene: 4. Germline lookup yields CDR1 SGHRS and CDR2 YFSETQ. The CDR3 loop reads CASSLGTGGNYNEQFF. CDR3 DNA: TGCGCCAGCAGCTTAGGGACAGGGGGGAACTACAATGAGCAGTTCTTC. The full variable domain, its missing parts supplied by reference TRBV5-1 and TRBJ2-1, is KAGVTQTPRYLIKTRGQQVTLSCSPISGHRSVSWYQQTPGQGLQFLFEYFSETQRNKGNFPGRFSGRQFSNSRSEMNVSTLELGDSALYLCASSLGTGGNYNEQFFGPGTRLTVL.

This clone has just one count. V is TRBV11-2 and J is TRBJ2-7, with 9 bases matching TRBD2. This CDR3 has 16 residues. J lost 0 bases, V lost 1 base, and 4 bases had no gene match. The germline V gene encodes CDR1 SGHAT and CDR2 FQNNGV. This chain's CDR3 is CASSLGLAGISYEQYF. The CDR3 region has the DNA TGTGCCAGCAGCTTAGGCCTAGCGGGGATCTCCTACGAGCAGTACTTC.

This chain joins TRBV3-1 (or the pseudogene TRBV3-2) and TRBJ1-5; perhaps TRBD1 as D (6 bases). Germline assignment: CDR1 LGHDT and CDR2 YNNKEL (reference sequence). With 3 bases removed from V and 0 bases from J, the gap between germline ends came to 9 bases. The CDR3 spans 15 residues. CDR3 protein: CASSQAGASNQPQHF. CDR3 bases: TGTGCCAGCAGCCAGGCGGGGGCTAGCAATCAGCCCCAGCATTTT.

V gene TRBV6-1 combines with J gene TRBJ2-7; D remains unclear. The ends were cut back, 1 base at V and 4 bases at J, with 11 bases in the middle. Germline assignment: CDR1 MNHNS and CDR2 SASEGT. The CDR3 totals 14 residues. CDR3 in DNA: TGTGCCAGCAGTGAAGAGGTAGCCTGGTACGAGCAGTACTTC. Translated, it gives CASSEEVAWYEQYF.

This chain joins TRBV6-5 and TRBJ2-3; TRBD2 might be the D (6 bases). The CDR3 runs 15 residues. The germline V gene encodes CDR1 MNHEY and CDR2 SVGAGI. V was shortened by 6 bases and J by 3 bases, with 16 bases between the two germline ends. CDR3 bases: TGTGCCAGCAGGATTCAGGGAGGTTTGACAGATACGCAGTATTTT. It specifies CASRIQGGLTDTQYF.

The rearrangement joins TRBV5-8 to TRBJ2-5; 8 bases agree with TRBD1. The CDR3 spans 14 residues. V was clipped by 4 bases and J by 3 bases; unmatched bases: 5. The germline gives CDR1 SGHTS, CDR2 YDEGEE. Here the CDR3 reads CASSRPTGEETQYF. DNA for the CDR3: TGTGCCAGCAGCCGGCCGACAGGGGAAGAGACCCAGTACTTC.

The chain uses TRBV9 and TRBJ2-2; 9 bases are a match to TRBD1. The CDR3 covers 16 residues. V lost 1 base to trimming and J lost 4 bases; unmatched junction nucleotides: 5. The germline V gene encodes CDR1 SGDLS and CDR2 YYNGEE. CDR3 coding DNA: TGTGCCAGCAGCGTACAGACAGGGGGTACCACCGGGGAGCTGTTTTTT. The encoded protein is CASSVQTGGTTGELFF.

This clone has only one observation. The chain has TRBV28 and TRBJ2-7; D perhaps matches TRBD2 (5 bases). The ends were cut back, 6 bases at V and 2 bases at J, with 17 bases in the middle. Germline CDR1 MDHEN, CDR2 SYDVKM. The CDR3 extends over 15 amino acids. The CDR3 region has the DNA TGTGCCAGCAGCCCACCGGGGTCCGATACCTACGAGCAGTACTTC. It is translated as CASSPPGSDTYEQYF.

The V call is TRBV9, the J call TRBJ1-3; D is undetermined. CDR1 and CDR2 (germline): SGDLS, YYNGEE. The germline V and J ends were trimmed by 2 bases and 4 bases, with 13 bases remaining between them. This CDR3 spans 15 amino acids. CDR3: CASSVEGKSGNTIYF. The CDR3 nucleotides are TGTGCCAGCAGCGTCGAGGGAAAATCCGGAAACACCATATATTTT.

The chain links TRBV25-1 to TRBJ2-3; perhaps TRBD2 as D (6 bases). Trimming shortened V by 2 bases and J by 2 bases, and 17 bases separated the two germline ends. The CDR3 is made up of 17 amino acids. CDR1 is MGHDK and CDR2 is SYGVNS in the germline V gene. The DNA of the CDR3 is TGTGCCAGCAGTGAAGAGGGGCTAGCGTCCTACACAGATACGCAGTATTTT. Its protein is CASSEEGLASYTDTQYF. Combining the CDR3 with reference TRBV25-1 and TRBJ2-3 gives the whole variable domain EADIYQTPRYLVIGTGKKITLECSQTMGHDKMYWYQQDPGMELHLIHYSYGVNSTEKGDLSSESTVSRIRTEHFPLTLESARPSHTSQYLCASSEEGLASYTDTQYFGPGTRLTVL.

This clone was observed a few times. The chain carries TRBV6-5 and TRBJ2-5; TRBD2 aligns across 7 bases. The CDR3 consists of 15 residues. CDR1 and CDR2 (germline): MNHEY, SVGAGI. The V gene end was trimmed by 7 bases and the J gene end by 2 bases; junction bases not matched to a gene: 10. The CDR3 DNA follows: TGTGCCAGCACCCGAGGGTCTAGCGGACAAGAGACCCAGTACTTC. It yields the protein CASTRGSSGQETQYF.

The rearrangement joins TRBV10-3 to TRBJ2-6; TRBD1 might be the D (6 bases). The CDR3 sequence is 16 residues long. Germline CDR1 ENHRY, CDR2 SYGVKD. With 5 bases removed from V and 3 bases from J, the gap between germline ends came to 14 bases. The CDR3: CAISTHSGVGANVLTF. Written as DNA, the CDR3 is TGTGCCATCAGTACCCACTCAGGGGTTGGGGCCAACGTCCTGACTTTC.

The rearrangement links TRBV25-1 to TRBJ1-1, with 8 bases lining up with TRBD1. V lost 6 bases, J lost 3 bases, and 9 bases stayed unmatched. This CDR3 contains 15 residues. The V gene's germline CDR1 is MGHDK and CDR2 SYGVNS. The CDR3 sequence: CASRDTGGGDTEAFF. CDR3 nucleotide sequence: TGTGCCAGCAGGGATACAGGGGGTGGGGACACTGAAGCTTTCTTT.

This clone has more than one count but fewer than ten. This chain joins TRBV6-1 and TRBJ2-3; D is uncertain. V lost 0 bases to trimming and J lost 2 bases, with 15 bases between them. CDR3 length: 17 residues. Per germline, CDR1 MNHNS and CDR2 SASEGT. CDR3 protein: CASSEARSARFTDTQYF. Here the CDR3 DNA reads TGTGCCAGCAGTGAAGCGAGGTCAGCGCGGTTCACAGATACGCAGTATTTT.

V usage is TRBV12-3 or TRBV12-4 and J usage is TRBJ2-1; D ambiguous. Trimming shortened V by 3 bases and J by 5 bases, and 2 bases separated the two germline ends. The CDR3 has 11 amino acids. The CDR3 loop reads CASSFNNEQFF. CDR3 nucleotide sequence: TGTGCCAGCAGTTTTAACAATGAGCAGTTCTTC.